Below are 12 T cell receptor beta chains sequenced from a single sample in a study of cytomegalovirus exposure and HLA in healthy donors. 13 Jbeta primers and 60 Vbeta primers were used for the PCR. Clones were sequenced by immunoSEQ multiplex PCR, and TCRdb holds only the in-frame ones, with some missing. There are about 170,000 clones in the sample; approximately 80% occur only once, and 4.5% to 5.5% lies in the top ten. Sample: PBMCs. Receptors originate from a man in his late teens or twenties in good health and CMV-seronegative.

This clone was recorded once. The genes are TRBV15 and TRBJ1-2, with D maybe TRBD1 (6 bases). Trimming left V 3 bases short and J 3 bases short, with 11 bases between. The CDR3 runs 14 residues. Germline V gives CDR1 LNHNV, CDR2 YYDKDF (reference sequence). The CDR3 bases are TGTGCCACCAGCAGCCCACAGGGCTACTATGGCTACACCTTC. Protein: CATSSPQGYYGYTF.

The rearrangement links TRBV11-2 to TRBJ2-7, with a weak D call TRBD1 (5 bases). Trimming stripped 0 bases from V and 6 bases from J, with 18 bases between. Germline-derived CDR1 and CDR2 are SGHAT and FQNNGV. The CDR3 loop spans 16 amino acids. The CDR3 is CASSLDRGFSGAEQYF. For the CDR3, the DNA is TGTGCCAGCAGCTTAGATAGGGGTTTTTCAGGTGCCGAGCAGTACTTC.

The CDR3 DNA is TGTGCCAGCAGGGCTCCAGGGCCCCTTTTCGGCTACACCTTC. Encoded protein: CASRAPGPLFGYTF. The chain combines TRBV28 with TRBJ1-2, with D possibly being TRBD1 (5 bases). From germline, CDR1 is MDHEN and CDR2 SYDVKM. This CDR3 comprises 14 residues. V was clipped by 6 bases and J by 8 bases, with 19 bases between them.

The chain recombines TRBV5-4 with TRBJ2-5, with 13 positions matching TRBD2. V trimming: 0 bases; J trimming: 7 bases; junction bases outside the gene matches: 6. Germline-derived CDR1 and CDR2 are SGHNT and YYREEE (reference sequence). The CDR3 extends over 16 amino acids. The CDR3 nucleotides read TGTGCCAGCAGCTTGGTCCGGACTAGCGGGAGCGGGACCCAGTACTTC. This sequence encodes CASSLVRTSGSGTQYF.

The chain joins TRBV16 to TRBJ2-2; a possible D gene is TRBD1 (6 bases). CDR1 KGHSY and CDR2 FQNENV come from the germline V gene. The V gene lost 4 bases and the J gene lost 8 bases, with 14 bases spanning the gap. The CDR3 runs to 14 residues. DNA for the CDR3: TGTGCCAGCAGCCTTAGGACAGTGGAAGGGGAGCTGTTTTTT. Protein sequence: CASSLRTVEGELFF.

CDR3 in amino acids: CATQTGASEAFF. The CDR3 bases are TGTGCCACGCAAACAGGGGCGTCTGAAGCTTTCTTT. The chain recombines TRBV10-3 with TRBJ1-1; 7 nucleotides align to TRBD1. Trimming at V came to 10 bases and at J to 6 bases, leaving 8 bases not matched to a gene. CDR1 is ENHRY, CDR2 SYGVKD, per germline. This CDR3 region has 12 residues.

This chain uses TRBV4-1 with TRBJ2-2; 9 bases match TRBD1. J was trimmed by 6 bases and V by 3 bases; bases with no gene match: 5. The germline CDR1 and CDR2 sequences are MGHRA and YSYEKL. The length of the CDR3 is 15 residues. CDR3 bases: TGCGCCAGCAGCCATCAACAGGGGGCCCCCGGGGAGCTGTTTTTT. It specifies CASSHQQGAPGELFF.

The CDR3: CATSEAGFGYTF. The DNA for the CDR3 is TGTGCCACCAGCGAGGCGGGTTTCGGCTACACCTTC. The genes are TRBV15 and TRBJ1-2; D remains ambiguous. CDR1 is LNHNV, CDR2 YYDKDF, per germline (reference sequence). CDR3 length: 12 amino acids. With 5 bases removed from V and 8 bases from J, the gap between germline ends came to 12 bases.

This chain joins TRBV6-1 and TRBJ2-2, with 8 bases that match TRBD1. The CDR3 has 17 residues. V was pared by 1 base and J by 5 bases, with 9 bases of the junction left unmatched. CDR1 and CDR2 from the germline V gene are MNHNS and SASEGT. The CDR3 DNA follows: TGTGCCAGCAGTGAAGTCGTCACAGGGGGTCGGACCGGGGAGCTGTTTTTT. Protein sequence: CASSEVVTGGRTGELFF.

The V call is TRBV25-1, the J call TRBJ2-3; 7 bases map to TRBD2. The CDR3 loop spans 10 amino acids. Germline CDR1 MGHDK, CDR2 SYGVNS. Unmatched junction bases numbered 1, after V lost 8 bases and J lost 8 bases. DNA for the CDR3: TGTGCCAGCGGGACTACTACGCAGTATTTT. Translated: CASGTTTQYF.

The chain carries TRBV15 and TRBJ1-5; D uncertain. Per the germline V gene, CDR1 is LNHNV and CDR2 is YYDKDF (reference sequence). The CDR3 consists of 15 residues. Trimming removed 1 base at V and 0 bases at J, with 7 bases between. The CDR3 is CATSRGTNSNQPQHF. In DNA form, the CDR3 reads TGTGCCACCAGCAGAGGTACAAATAGCAATCAGCCCCAGCATTTT.

The rearrangement links TRBV5-4 to TRBJ2-2; tentative D call: TRBD1 (5 bases). Germline CDR1 SGHNT, CDR2 YYREEE (reference sequence). V was clipped by 6 bases and J by 2 bases, with 8 bases between them. The CDR3 consists of 13 residues. The CDR3 spells CASTGINTGELFF. DNA for the CDR3: TGTGCCAGCACAGGGATAAACACCGGGGAGCTGTTTTTT.